This T cell receptor (beta chain) was recorded in a study of metastatic and nonmetastatic thyroid tumors. The CDR3 sequence is 15 residues long. With V trimmed by 3 bases and J by 3 bases, 5 bases remained unmatched. Germline CDR1 is SGDLS and CDR2 is YYNGEE. Methods used by the authors: The study took CDR3 differences across clinicopathological groups and made a distant-metastasis classifier for papillary thyroid cancer from them. TCRdb re-analyzed the PCR reads through MiXCR. The V and J calls and clone size are TCRdb's, not the authors'. This sample yields approximately 5,900 clones, of which under 30% are seen a single time; 11% belongs to the top ten. This clone was counted many times. No treatment of any kind had been given to any patient before thyroid surgery.

The V and J genes are TRBV9 and TRBJ1-4; 7 nucleotides agree with TRBD1. Sample: adjacent normal tissue. The TCR comes from a male donor with papillary thyroid cancer or a benign thyroid nodule (not recorded which). Some clones in this sample may be carry-over from other donors' samples. As DNA, the CDR3 is TGTGCCAGCAGCGAAACAGGGGATGCTAATGAAAAACTGTTTTTT. It specifies CASSETGDANEKLFF. Complete variable domain (other parts from reference TRBV9 and TRBJ1-4): DSGVTQTPKHLITATGQRVTLRCSPRSGDLSVYWYQQSLDQGLQFLIQYYNGEERAKGNILERFSAQQFPDLHSELNLSSLELGDSALYFCASSETGDANEKLFFGSGTQLSVL.